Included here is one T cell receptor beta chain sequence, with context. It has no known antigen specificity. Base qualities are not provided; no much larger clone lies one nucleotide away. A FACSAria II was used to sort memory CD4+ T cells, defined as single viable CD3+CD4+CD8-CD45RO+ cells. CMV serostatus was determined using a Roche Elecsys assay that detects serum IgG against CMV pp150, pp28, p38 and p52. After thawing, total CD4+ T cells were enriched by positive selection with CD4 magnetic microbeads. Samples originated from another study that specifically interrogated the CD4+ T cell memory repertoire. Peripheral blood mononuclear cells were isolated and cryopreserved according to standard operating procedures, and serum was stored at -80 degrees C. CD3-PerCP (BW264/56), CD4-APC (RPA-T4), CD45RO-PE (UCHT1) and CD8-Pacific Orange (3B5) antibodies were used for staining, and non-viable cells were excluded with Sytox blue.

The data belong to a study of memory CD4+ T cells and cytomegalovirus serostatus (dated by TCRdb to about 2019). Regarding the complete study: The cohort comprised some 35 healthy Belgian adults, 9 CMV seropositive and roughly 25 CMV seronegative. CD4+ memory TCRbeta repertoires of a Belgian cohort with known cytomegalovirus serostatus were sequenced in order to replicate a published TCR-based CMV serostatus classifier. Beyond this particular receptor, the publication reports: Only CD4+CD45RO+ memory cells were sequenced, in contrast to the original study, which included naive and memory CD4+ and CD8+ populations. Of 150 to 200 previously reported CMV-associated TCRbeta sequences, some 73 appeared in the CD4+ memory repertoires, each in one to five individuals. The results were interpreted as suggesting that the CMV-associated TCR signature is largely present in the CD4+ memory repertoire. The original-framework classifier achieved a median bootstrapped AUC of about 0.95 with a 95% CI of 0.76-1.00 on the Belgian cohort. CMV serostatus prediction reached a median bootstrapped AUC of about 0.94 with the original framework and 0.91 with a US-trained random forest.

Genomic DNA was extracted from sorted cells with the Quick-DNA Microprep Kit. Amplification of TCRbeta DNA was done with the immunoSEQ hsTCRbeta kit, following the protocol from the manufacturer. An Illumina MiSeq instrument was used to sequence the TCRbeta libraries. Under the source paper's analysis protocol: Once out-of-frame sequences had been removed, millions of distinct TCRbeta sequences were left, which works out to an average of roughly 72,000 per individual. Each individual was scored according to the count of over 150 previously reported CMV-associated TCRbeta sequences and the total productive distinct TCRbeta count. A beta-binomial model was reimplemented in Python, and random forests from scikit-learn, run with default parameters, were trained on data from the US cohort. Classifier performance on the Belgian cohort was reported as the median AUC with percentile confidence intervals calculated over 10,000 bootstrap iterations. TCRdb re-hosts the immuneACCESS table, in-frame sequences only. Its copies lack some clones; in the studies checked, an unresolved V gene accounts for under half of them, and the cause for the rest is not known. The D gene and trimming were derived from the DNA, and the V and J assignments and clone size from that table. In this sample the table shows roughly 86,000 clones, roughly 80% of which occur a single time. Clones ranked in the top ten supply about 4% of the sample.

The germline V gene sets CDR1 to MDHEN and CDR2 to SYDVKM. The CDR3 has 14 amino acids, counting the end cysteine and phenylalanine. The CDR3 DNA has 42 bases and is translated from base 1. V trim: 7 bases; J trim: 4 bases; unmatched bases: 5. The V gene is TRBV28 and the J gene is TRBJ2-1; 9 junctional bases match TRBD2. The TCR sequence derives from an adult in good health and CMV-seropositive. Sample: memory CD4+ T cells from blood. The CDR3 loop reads CASISAGGYNEQFF. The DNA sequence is TGTGCCAGCATCTCAGCGGGAGGTTACAATGAGCAGTTCTTC.